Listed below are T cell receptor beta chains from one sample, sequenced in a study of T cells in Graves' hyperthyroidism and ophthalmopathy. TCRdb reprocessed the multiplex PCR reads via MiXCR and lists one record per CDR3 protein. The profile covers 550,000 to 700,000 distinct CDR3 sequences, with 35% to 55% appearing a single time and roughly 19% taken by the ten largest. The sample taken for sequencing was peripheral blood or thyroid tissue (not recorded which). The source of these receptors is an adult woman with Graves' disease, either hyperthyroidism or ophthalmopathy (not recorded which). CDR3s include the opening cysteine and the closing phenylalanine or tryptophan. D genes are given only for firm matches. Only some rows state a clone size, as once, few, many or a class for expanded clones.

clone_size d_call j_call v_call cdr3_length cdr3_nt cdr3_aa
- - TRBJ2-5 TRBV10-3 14 TGTGCCATCAGCGCTTTCCAGGGAGTAGAGACCCAGTACTTC CAISAFQGVETQYF
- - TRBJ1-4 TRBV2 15 TGTGCCACGCAACCACAGGGTATGAAGAATGAAAAACTGTTTTTT CATQPQGMKNEKLFF
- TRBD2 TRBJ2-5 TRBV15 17 TGTGCCAGCAGTTTCCCCGGGACTAGCGGGTATCAAGAGACCCAGTACTTC CASSFPGTSGYQETQYF
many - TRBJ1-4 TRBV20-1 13 TGCAGTGCCCTCGGTGGGAATAATGAAAAACTGTTTTTT CSALGGNNEKLFF
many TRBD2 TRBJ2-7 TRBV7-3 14 TGTGCCAGCAGCCCGGGACTAGCGGGTGGGGAGCAGTACTTC CASSPGLAGGEQYF
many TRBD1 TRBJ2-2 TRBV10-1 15 TGCGCCAGCAGTCCTGGACAGGGTTTGACCGGGGAGCTGTTTTTT CASSPGQGLTGELFF
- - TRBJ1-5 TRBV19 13 TGTGCCAGTTCAGGGGACCACTATCAGCCCCAGCATTTT CASSGDHYQPQHF
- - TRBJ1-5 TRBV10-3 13 TGTGCCATCAGAGAAGTTGAGACGGACTACGAGCATTTT CAIREVETDYEHF
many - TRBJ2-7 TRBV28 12 TGTGCCAGCAGCCTTAGAGACATGGGGTGGTACTTC CASSLRDMGWYF
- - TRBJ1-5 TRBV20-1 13 TGCAGTTATTCAGGGGCAAACAATCAGCCCCAGCATTTT CSYSGANNQPQHF
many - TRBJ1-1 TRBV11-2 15 TGTGCCAGCAGCTTAGATGTCCGGGGAGGAACTGAAGCTTTCTTT CASSLDVRGGTEAFF
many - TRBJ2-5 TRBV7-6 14 TGTGCCAGCAGCTTAGTCCCAGGGGAAGAGACCCAGTACTTC CASSLVPGEETQYF
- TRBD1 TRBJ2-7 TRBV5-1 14 TGCGCCAGCAGCTCCTCGACAGGGACCTACGAGCAGTACTTC CASSSSTGTYEQYF
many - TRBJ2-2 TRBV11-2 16 TGTGCCAGCAGCTCCCTCCACAGGGATGGTACCGGGGAGCTGTTTTTT CASSSLHRDGTGELFF